The next 31 T cell receptor beta chains were all read from a single sample in a study of blood T cell repertoires in COVID-19. Profiling relied on immunoSEQ multiplex PCR, and the TCRdb table lists in-frame clones only, not all of them. The sample gives 100,000 to 150,000 clones, about 77% of which show up once; roughly 25% is in the top ten. The sequenced material came from peripheral blood. The receptors shown here come from a human donor in a cohort sampled during active COVID-19.

The gene calls are TRBV30 and TRBJ2-5; D not certain. Deletions cut 0 bases from V and 5 bases from J, with 7 bases between. Germline V gives CDR1 GTSNPN, CDR2 SVGIG (reference sequence). This CDR3 is built from 12 residues. This chain's CDR3 is CAWSVVEETQYF. The CDR3 DNA reads as TGTGCCTGGAGTGTAGTTGAGGAGACCCAGTACTTC. Full variable domain (missing parts from reference TRBV30 and TRBJ2-5): SQTIHQWPATLVQPVGSPLSLECTVEGTSNPNLYWYRQAAGRGLQLLFYSVGIGQISSEVPQNLSASRPQDRQFILSSKKLLLSDSGFYLCAWSVVEETQYFGPGTRLLVL.

The chain uses TRBV7-2 and TRBJ2-7; 8 nucleotides match TRBD1. V shed 1 base, J shed 3 bases, and the junction held 5 bases outside the gene matches. The CDR3 sequence is 15 residues long. Germline CDR1 is SGHTA and CDR2 is FQGNSA. The CDR3 nucleotides are TGTGCCAGCAGCTTAGGTTGGACAGGGCTCTACGAGCAGTACTTC. This gives the protein CASSLGWTGLYEQYF.

The rearrangement uses TRBV7-6 and TRBJ2-1; 12 positions agree with TRBD2. The CDR3 is 15 amino acids. Germline loops: CDR1 SGHVS, CDR2 FNYEAQ. V shed 4 bases and J 9 bases; nucleotides not matched to a gene: 7. CDR3 sequence (DNA): TGTGCCAGCAGCTCCCGACTAGCGGGAGTTCTTGAGCAGTTCTTC. This encodes CASSSRLAGVLEQFF.

This rearrangement joins TRBV29-1 to TRBJ1-1; D possibly corresponds to TRBD1 (6 bases). CDR1 and CDR2 from the germline V gene are SQVTM and ANQGSEA. This CDR3 region has 13 residues. Trimming removed 5 bases from V and 2 bases from J, with 12 bases in between. The chain's CDR3 is CSVRTASNTEAFF. CDR3 nucleotides: TGCAGCGTTAGGACAGCCTCAAACACTGAAGCTTTCTTT. Combining the CDR3 with reference TRBV29-1 and TRBJ1-1 gives the whole variable domain SAVISQKPSRDICQRGTSLTIQCQVDSQVTMMFWYRQQPGQSLTLIATANQGSEATYESGFVIDKFPISRPNLTFSTLTVSNMSPEDSSIYLCSVRTASNTEAFFGQGTRLTVV.

This rearrangement joins TRBV3-1 (or the pseudogene TRBV3-2) to TRBJ1-1; no definite D call. The V gene lost 4 bases and the J gene lost 11 bases, with 14 bases spanning the gap. The CDR3 covers 12 residues. Germline V gives CDR1 LGHDT, CDR2 YNNKEL (reference sequence). The CDR3 region is CASSPGLTWAFF. Written as DNA, the CDR3 is TGTGCCAGCAGCCCAGGACTTACTTGGGCTTTCTTT.

CDR3 protein: CASSPMGLRAYEQYF. The CDR3 DNA sequence: TGTGCCAGCAGTCCCATGGGACTCAGGGCCTACGAGCAGTACTTC. The chain recombines TRBV6-5 with TRBJ2-7, with D perhaps matching TRBD2 (6 bases). V shed 5 bases and J shed 2 bases, with 16 bases lying between them. Per the germline V gene, CDR1 is MNHEY and CDR2 is SVGAGI. The length of the CDR3 is 15 residues.

This clone was counted only a few times. This CDR3 is CASSITGGTEAFF. The CDR3 DNA reads TGTGCCAGCAGCATTACAGGGGGCACTGAAGCTTTCTTT. This chain uses TRBV9 with TRBJ1-1, with 8 positions matching TRBD1. The J segment lost 4 bases and the V segment lost 4 bases, leaving 3 bases of the junction unmatched. This CDR3 region has 13 residues. CDR1 is SGDLS and CDR2 is YYNGEE in the germline V gene.

DNA of the CDR3: TGTGCCAGCAGTCCCAGCGTGGTCGCTTCAGAGACCCAGTACTTC. Translated: CASSPSVVASETQYF. V is TRBV7-2 and J is TRBJ2-5, with D unclear. This CDR3 region has 15 residues. Germline V lookup: CDR1 SGHTA, CDR2 FQGNSA. V lost 6 bases and J 4 bases, leaving 18 bases between the germline ends.

The rearrangement joins TRBV5-4 to TRBJ1-1; D uncertain. V gave up 1 base and J gave up 0 bases, with 4 bases separating them. Germline V gives CDR1 SGHNT, CDR2 YYREEE (reference sequence). The CDR3 covers 13 residues. CDR3 DNA sequence: TGTGCCAGCAGCTTGTCCTTGAACACTGAAGCTTTCTTT. Translation gives CASSLSLNTEAFF.

This sequence joins TRBV4-3 and TRBJ2-1; 10 bases align to TRBD2. V shed 0 bases, J shed 4 bases, and the junction held 6 bases outside the gene matches. This CDR3 has 17 amino acids. CDR1 is LGHNA, CDR2 YSLEER, per germline. The CDR3 region is CASSQDPLAGVYNEQFF. Written as DNA, the CDR3 is TGCGCCAGCAGCCAAGATCCCCTAGCGGGGGTGTACAATGAGCAGTTCTTC.

The J gene is TRBJ2-2, the V gene TRBV6-9; 7 positions match TRBD2. J was trimmed by 7 bases and V by 8 bases; bases with no gene match: 4. The CDR3 loop spans 12 amino acids. Germline-derived CDR1 and CDR2 are MNHGY and SVAAGI. The CDR3 region has the DNA TGTGCCAGCGTTTGCGGGAGCGGGGAGCTGTTTTTT. The encoded protein is CASVCGSGELFF.

J is TRBJ2-7 and V is TRBV27; 9 bases align to TRBD2. The CDR3 has 17 amino acids. CDR1 MNHEY and CDR2 SMNVEV come from the germline V gene (reference sequence). Trimming removed 0 bases from V and 7 bases from J; junction bases left unmatched: 13. DNA of the CDR3: TGTGCCAGCAGTTTATCGGAACTAGCGGGCAGACAGCGGGAGCAGTACTTC. This encodes CASSLSELAGRQREQYF.

This clone was seen only a few times. This sequence joins TRBV6-2 or TRBV6-3 and TRBJ2-1; TRBD2 aligns across 9 bases. There are 17 residues in the CDR3. The junction had 7 bases not matched to a gene; V was cut back by 0 bases and J by 4 bases. Germline V lookup: CDR1 MNHEY, CDR2 SVGEGT. CDR3 protein: CASSYSGLAGIYNEQFF. The CDR3 coding sequence is TGTGCCAGCAGTTACTCGGGGCTAGCGGGGATTTACAATGAGCAGTTCTTC.

This sequence joins TRBV7-2 and TRBJ1-3, with D uncertain. Per the germline V gene, CDR1 is SGHTA and CDR2 is FQGNSA. The CDR3 extends over 14 amino acids. Trimming took 7 bases from V and 0 from J, leaving 10 bases between them. The CDR3 spells CASTPSRSGNTIYF. The CDR3 nucleotides are TGTGCCAGCACCCCGTCCCGCTCTGGAAACACCATATATTTT.

This chain uses TRBV28 with TRBJ2-7, with D uncertain. The V gene lost 7 bases and the J gene lost 3 bases, with 16 bases spanning the gap. Germline CDR1 MDHEN, CDR2 SYDVKM. This CDR3 has 14 residues. CDR3 residues: CASNTRVGLYEQYF. DNA for the CDR3: TGTGCCAGCAACACCCGGGTCGGCCTCTACGAGCAGTACTTC.

The CDR3 sequence is CASSLDFGGFGYTF. In DNA form, the CDR3 reads TGTGCCAGCAGCTTAGATTTTGGCGGATTCGGCTACACCTTC. This rearrangement joins TRBV11-2 to TRBJ1-2, with D uncertain. CDR3 size: 14 residues. Germline V gives CDR1 SGHAT, CDR2 FQNNGV. Trimming pared 0 bases from V and 8 bases from J, leaving 13 bases between.

This clone was seen only once. The chain employs TRBV11-1 and TRBJ2-2; TRBD1 is a possible D gene (6 bases). Per the germline V gene, CDR1 is SGHAT and CDR2 is FQDESV (reference sequence). V was trimmed by 1 base and J by 5 bases, leaving 8 bases between them. The CDR3 is made up of 14 amino acids. CDR3 sequence reads: CASSLEGETGELFF. Written as DNA, the CDR3 is TGTGCCAGCAGCTTAGAGGGGGAGACCGGGGAGCTGTTTTTT.

The chain uses TRBV7-9 and TRBJ2-1; 11 nucleotides match TRBD1. After removal of 6 bases from V and 1 base from J, the junction contained 8 bases not matched to a gene. Per germline, CDR1 SEHNR and CDR2 FQNEAQ (reference sequence). This CDR3 has 17 amino acids. The CDR3 here is CASSSGQGAGSYNEQFF. The CDR3 region has the DNA TGTGCCAGCAGTTCCGGACAGGGGGCGGGGTCCTACAATGAGCAGTTCTTC.

The chain uses TRBV10-1 and TRBJ2-7; 7 positions agree with TRBD2. V shed 4 bases and J 2 bases; nucleotides not matched to a gene: 8. Per germline, CDR1 WNHNN and CDR2 SYGVQD (reference sequence). CDR3 length: 15 amino acids. The CDR3 sequence is CASSGCWREPYEQYF. Written as DNA, the CDR3 is TGCGCCAGCAGTGGTTGCTGGCGGGAGCCCTACGAGCAGTACTTC.

This clone showed up just once. CDR3 in DNA: TGCAGCGTTCTCCAGGGGCATAGTGAAGCTTTCTTT. It translates to CSVLQGHSEAFF. The chain couples TRBV29-1 to TRBJ1-1; D possibly corresponds to TRBD1 (6 bases). V gave up 5 bases and J gave up 7 bases, with 14 bases separating them. CDR3 length equals 12 residues. Germline-derived CDR1 and CDR2 are SQVTM and ANQGSEA.

The rearrangement uses TRBV6-6 and TRBJ2-4, with a weak D call TRBD1 (5 bases). The V end was cut by 6 bases, the J end by 11 bases, with 11 bases between. There are 11 residues in the CDR3. Germline loops: CDR1 MNHNY, CDR2 SVGAGI (reference sequence). CDR3 protein: CASSQDRVQYF. CDR3 sequence (DNA): TGTGCCAGCAGCCAAGACAGAGTTCAGTACTTC.

The rearrangement joins TRBV7-2 to TRBJ2-7; D possibly corresponds to TRBD2 (5 bases). Trimming left V 5 bases short and J 0 bases short, with 8 bases between. The germline V gene has CDR1 SGHTA and CDR2 FQGNSA. The CDR3 length is 13 residues. The CDR3 protein is CASSVDYSYEQYF. The CDR3, as DNA: TGTGCCAGCAGCGTCGACTACTCCTACGAGCAGTACTTC. Combining the CDR3 with reference TRBV7-2 and TRBJ2-7 gives the whole variable domain GAGVSQSPSNKVTEKGKDVELRCDPISGHTALYWYRQSLGQGLEFLIYFQGNSAPDKSGLPSDRFSAERTGGSVSTLTIQRTQQEDSAVYLCASSVDYSYEQYFGPGTRLTVT.

The chain recombines TRBV2 with TRBJ1-3; D might be TRBD1 (5 bases). Trimming took 5 bases from V and 4 from J, leaving 18 bases between them. This CDR3 contains 16 residues. Germline CDR1 and CDR2: SNHLY and FYNNEI. The CDR3 protein is CASSLPDSSLGNTIYF. The CDR3 bases are TGTGCCAGCAGTCTACCAGACAGTTCCCTCGGAAACACCATATATTTT.

V and J are TRBV6-5 and TRBJ2-5; D might be TRBD1 (5 bases). The CDR3 runs 14 residues. CDR1 is MNHEY, CDR2 SVGAGI, per germline. V lost 6 bases to trimming and J lost 4 bases, with 15 bases between them. CDR3 nucleotide sequence: TGTGCCAGCAGGGGTCAGGGTAGTGGAGAGACCCAGTACTTC. It yields the protein CASRGQGSGETQYF.

The rearrangement links TRBV28 to TRBJ2-7; TRBD1 agrees at 9 bases. The CDR3 loop spans 16 amino acids. Trimming at V came to 4 bases and at J to 2 bases, leaving 9 bases not matched to a gene. Germline V gives CDR1 MDHEN, CDR2 SYDVKM. The CDR3 loop reads CASSSTGTGSPYEQYF. CDR3 DNA sequence: TGTGCCAGCAGTTCCACCGGGACAGGGTCCCCCTACGAGCAGTACTTC.

This chain joins TRBV18 and TRBJ1-5; D remains ambiguous. The V gene lost 4 bases and the J gene lost 6 bases, with 10 bases spanning the gap. Germline V gene sequence: CDR1 KGHSH, CDR2 LQKENI. The CDR3 consists of 13 residues. CDR3 nucleotides: TGTGCCAGCTCACAGAGCTGGGCTCAGCCCCAGCATTTT. This gives the protein CASSQSWAQPQHF.

The chain joins TRBV28 to TRBJ2-7; TRBD1 agrees at 9 bases. The CDR3 contains 15 residues. CDR1 MDHEN and CDR2 SYDVKM come from the germline V gene. Trimming took 8 bases from V and 2 from J; bases not matched to a gene: 10. CDR3 coding DNA: TGTGCCAGCTGGGGGGGGACAGGGAAGCCCTACGAGCAGTACTTC. Its protein product is CASWGGTGKPYEQYF.

This clone appeared once. V and J are TRBV18 and TRBJ1-1; D possibly corresponds to TRBD1 (5 bases). CDR3 length: 15 residues. Looked up from germline, CDR1 is KGHSH and CDR2 is LQKENI. The ends were cut back, 1 base at V and 4 bases at J, with 13 bases in the middle. The DNA of the CDR3 is TGTGCCAGCTCACCACGAAAGGGGTCCGGCACTGAAGCTTTCTTT. Residues: CASSPRKGSGTEAFF.

CDR3 region: CASSDGPYPGRNEQFF. The CDR3 coding sequence is TGTGCCAGCAGTGACGGTCCCTATCCGGGAAGAAATGAGCAGTTCTTC. The V gene is TRBV6-4, the J gene TRBJ2-1; TRBD2 is a possible D gene (5 bases). This CDR3 is 16 amino acids long. The germline gives CDR1 MRHNA, CDR2 SNTAGT. Trimming left V 2 bases short and J 7 bases short, with 18 bases between.

This clone appeared a single time. The chain is built from TRBV5-1 and TRBJ1-1, with a weak D call TRBD1 (6 bases). The germline V gene encodes CDR1 SGHRS and CDR2 YFSETQ. Trimming removed 2 bases at V and 3 bases at J, with 8 bases between. This CDR3 has 13 residues. CDR3 in amino acids: CASSFDRHTEAFF. The CDR3 coding sequence is TGCGCCAGCAGCTTTGACAGGCACACTGAAGCTTTCTTT.

The chain employs TRBV5-4 and TRBJ1-4; possibly TRBD1 for D (6 bases). Germline lookup yields CDR1 SGHNT and CDR2 YYREEE (reference sequence). CDR3 length equals 16 residues. Deletions cut 4 bases from V and 7 bases from J, with 20 bases between. CDR3 sequence (DNA): TGTGCCAGCAGCCGCGGGCCTTCAGGGGCAGGTGAAAAACTGTTTTTT. Its translation is CASSRGPSGAGEKLFF.